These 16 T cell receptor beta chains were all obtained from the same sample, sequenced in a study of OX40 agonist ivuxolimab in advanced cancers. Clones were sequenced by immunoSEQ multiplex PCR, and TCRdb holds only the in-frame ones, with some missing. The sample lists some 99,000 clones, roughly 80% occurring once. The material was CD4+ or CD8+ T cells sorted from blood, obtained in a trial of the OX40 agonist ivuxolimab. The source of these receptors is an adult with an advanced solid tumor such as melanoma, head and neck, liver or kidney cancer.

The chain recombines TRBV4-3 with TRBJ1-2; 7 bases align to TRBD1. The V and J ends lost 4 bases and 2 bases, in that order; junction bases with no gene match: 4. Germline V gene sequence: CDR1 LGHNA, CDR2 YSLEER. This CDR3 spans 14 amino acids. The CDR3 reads CASSRTTGNYGYTF. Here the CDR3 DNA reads TGCGCCAGCAGCCGAACGACAGGGAACTATGGCTACACCTTC.

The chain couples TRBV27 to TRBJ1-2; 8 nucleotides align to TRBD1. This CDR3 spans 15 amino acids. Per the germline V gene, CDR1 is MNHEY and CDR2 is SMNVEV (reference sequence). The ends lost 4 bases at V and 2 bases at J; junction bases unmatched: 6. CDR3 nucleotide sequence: TGTGCCAGCAGTTCCTCCGGGACAGGAAACTATGGCTACACCTTC. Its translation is CASSSSGTGNYGYTF.

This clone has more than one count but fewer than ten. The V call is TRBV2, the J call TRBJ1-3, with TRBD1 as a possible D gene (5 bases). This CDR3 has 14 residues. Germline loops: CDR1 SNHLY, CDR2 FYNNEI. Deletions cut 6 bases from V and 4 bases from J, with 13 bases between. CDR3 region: CASSGGFSGNTIYF. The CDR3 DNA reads TGTGCCAGCAGCGGGGGGTTTTCGGGAAACACCATATATTTT.

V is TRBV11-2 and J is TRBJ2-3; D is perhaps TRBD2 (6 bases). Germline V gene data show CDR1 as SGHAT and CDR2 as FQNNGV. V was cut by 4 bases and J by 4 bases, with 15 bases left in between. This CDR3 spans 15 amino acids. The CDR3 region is CASSWGTGVPDTQYF. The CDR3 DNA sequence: TGTGCCAGCAGCTGGGGGACGGGAGTGCCAGATACGCAGTATTTT. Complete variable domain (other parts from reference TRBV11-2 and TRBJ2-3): EAGVAQSPRYKIIEKRQSVAFWCNPISGHATLYWYQQILGQGPKLLIQFQNNGVVDDSQLPKDRFSAERLKGVDSTLKIQPAKLEDSAVYLCASSWGTGVPDTQYFGPGTRLTVL.

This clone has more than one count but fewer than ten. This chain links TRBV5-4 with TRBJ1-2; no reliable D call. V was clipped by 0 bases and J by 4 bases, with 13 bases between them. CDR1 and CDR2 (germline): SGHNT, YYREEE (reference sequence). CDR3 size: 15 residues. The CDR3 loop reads CASSLAGDVGYGYTF. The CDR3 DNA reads TGTGCCAGCAGCTTGGCCGGGGATGTGGGCTATGGCTACACCTTC.

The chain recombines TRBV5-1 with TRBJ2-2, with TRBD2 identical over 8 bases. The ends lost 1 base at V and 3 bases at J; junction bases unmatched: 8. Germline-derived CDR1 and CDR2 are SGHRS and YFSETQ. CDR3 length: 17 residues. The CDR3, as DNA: TGCGCCAGCAGCTTGTTCTTAGCGGGATCGGACACCGGGGAGCTGTTTTTT. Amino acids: CASSLFLAGSDTGELFF.

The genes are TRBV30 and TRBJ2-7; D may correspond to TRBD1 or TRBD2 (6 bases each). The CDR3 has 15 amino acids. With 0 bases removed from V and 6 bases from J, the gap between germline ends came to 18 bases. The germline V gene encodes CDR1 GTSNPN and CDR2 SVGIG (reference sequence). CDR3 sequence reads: CAWSVWRGQTTEQYF. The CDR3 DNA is TGTGCCTGGAGTGTGTGGAGGGGACAAACTACCGAGCAGTACTTC.

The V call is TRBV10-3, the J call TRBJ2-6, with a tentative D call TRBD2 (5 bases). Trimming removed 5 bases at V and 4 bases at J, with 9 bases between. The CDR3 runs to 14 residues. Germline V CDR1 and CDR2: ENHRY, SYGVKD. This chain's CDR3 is CAISSGLGANVLTF. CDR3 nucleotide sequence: TGTGCCATCAGTTCGGGGTTGGGGGCCAACGTCCTGACTTTC.

This chain's CDR3 is CASSQAGGYNSPLHF. DNA for the CDR3: TGCGCCAGCAGCCAAGCGGGCGGATATAATTCACCCCTCCACTTT. The chain joins TRBV4-1 to TRBJ1-6; D ambiguous. Trimming removed 1 base at V and 4 bases at J, with 8 bases between. The V gene's germline CDR1 is MGHRA and CDR2 YSYEKL. The CDR3 covers 15 residues.

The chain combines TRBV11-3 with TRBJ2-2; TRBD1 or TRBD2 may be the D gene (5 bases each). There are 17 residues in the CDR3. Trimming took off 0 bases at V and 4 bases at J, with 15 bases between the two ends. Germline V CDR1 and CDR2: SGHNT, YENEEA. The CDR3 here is CASSLEGTASSTGELFF. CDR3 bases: TGTGCCAGCAGCTTAGAGGGGACCGCCTCGAGCACCGGGGAGCTGTTTTTT.

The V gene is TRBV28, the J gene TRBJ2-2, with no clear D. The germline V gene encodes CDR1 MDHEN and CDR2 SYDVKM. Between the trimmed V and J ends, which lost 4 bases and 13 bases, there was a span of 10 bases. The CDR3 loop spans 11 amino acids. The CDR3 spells CASSYMERLFF. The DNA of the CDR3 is TGTGCCAGCAGTTATATGGAGAGGCTGTTTTTT.

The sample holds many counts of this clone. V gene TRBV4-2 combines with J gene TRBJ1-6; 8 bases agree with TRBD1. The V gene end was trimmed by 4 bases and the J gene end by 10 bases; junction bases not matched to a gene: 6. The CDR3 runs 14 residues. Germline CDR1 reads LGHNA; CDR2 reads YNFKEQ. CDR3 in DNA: TGTGCCAGCAGCCTTACCGGACAGGGATCACCCCTCCACTTT. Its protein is CASSLTGQGSPLHF.

CDR3 sequence: CASSRTESNTGELFF. CDR3 DNA sequence: TGTGCCAGCAGCCGGACAGAATCGAACACCGGGGAGCTGTTTTTT. V and J are TRBV11-1 and TRBJ2-2; a weak D match, TRBD1 (6 bases). Germline lookup yields CDR1 SGHAT and CDR2 FQDESV (reference sequence). This CDR3 is 15 amino acids long. V lost 5 bases to trimming and J lost 0 bases, with 10 bases between them.

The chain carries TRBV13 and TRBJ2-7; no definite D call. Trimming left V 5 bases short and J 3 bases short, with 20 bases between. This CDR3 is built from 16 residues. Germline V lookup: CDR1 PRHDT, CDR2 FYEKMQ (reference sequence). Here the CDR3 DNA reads TGTGCCAGCAGCCTAACGCGCCTCGGCTCTAACTACGAGCAGTACTTC. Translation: CASSLTRLGSNYEQYF.

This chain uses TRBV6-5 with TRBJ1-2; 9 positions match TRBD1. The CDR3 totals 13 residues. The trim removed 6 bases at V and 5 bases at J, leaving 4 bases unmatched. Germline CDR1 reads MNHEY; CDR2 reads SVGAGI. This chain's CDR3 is CASSLDRGYGYTF. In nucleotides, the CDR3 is TGTGCCAGCAGCCTCGACAGGGGGTATGGCTACACCTTC.

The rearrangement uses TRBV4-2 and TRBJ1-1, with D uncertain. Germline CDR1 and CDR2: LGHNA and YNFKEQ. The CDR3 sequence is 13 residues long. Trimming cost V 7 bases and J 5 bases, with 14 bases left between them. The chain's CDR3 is CASTSIGGTEAFF. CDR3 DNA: TGTGCCAGCACCTCCATAGGTGGAACTGAAGCTTTCTTT.